The 24 T cell receptor beta chains reported below all come from one sample, sequenced in a study of OX40 agonist ivuxolimab in advanced cancers. TCRdb's table, derived via immunoSEQ multiplex PCR, lists solely in-frame clones and lacks some. Of around 140,000 clones in the sample, 75% to 95% were seen once. This sample comprised CD4+ or CD8+ T cells sorted from blood, obtained in a trial of the OX40 agonist ivuxolimab. The receptors here all came from an adult with an advanced solid tumor such as melanoma, head and neck, liver or kidney cancer.

The rearrangement joins TRBV9 to TRBJ2-5, with 7 bases matching TRBD1. The junction had 7 bases not matched to a gene; V was cut back by 0 bases and J by 5 bases. Germline assignment: CDR1 SGDLS and CDR2 YYNGEE. This CDR3 has 15 amino acids. Written as DNA, the CDR3 is TGTGCCAGCAGCGTAGGAGGGGGCGGATGGGAGACCCAGTACTTC. Encoded protein: CASSVGGGGWETQYF. The full variable domain, completed using reference TRBV9 and TRBJ2-5, is DSGVTQTPKHLITATGQRVTLRCSPRSGDLSVYWYQQSLDQGLQFLIQYYNGEERAKGNILERFSAQQFPDLHSELNLSSLELGDSALYFCASSVGGGGWETQYFGPGTRLLVL.

V usage is TRBV9 and J usage is TRBJ2-4; tentatively, D is TRBD2 (6 bases). Germline loops: CDR1 SGDLS, CDR2 YYNGEE. The CDR3 extends over 14 amino acids. Trimming shortened V by 3 bases and J by 6 bases, and 13 bases separated the two germline ends. The CDR3 region is CASSEEAGGNIQYF. The CDR3 DNA follows: TGTGCCAGCAGCGAGGAAGCCGGGGGAAACATTCAGTACTTC.

The chain is built from TRBV6-1 and TRBJ1-1, with D unclear. Trimming shortened V by 1 base and J by 5 bases, and 8 bases separated the two germline ends. This CDR3 contains 13 residues. From germline, CDR1 is MNHNS and CDR2 SASEGT. The chain's CDR3 is CASSEVTQTEAFF. The DNA of the CDR3 is TGTGCCAGCAGTGAAGTAACTCAGACTGAAGCTTTCTTT.

The CDR3 is CASSPPPGPQAFF. CDR3 nucleotide sequence: TGTGCCAGCAGCCCACCTCCCGGGCCTCAAGCTTTCTTT. The chain recombines TRBV28 with TRBJ1-1; D call uncertain. V was cut by 6 bases and J by 9 bases, with 17 bases left in between. This CDR3 is built from 13 residues. In germline, CDR1 is MDHEN, CDR2 SYDVKM.

The rearrangement joins TRBV7-2 to TRBJ1-2; possible D gene TRBD1, 6 bases. The CDR3 is made up of 16 amino acids. CDR1 and CDR2 (germline): SGHTA, FQGNSA. The V and J ends lost 4 bases and 4 bases respectively, with 19 bases between them. CDR3 protein: CASSSASGTRLYGYTF. DNA for the CDR3: TGTGCCAGCAGCTCCGCCTCCGGGACACGTCTCTATGGCTACACCTTC.

The chain employs TRBV19 and TRBJ2-3; 9 positions match TRBD2. There are 14 residues in the CDR3. With V trimmed by 7 bases and J by 4 bases, 6 bases remained unmatched. CDR1 and CDR2 (germline): LNHDA, SQIVND (reference sequence). CDR3 protein: CASKTGTSSDTQYF. The DNA for the CDR3 is TGTGCCAGTAAAACCGGGACTAGCTCAGATACGCAGTATTTT.

The CDR3 coding sequence is TGTGCCAGCAGCCTCGGGACAGCGAAAAATGAAAAACTGTTTTTT. This sequence encodes CASSLGTAKNEKLFF. J is TRBJ1-4 and V is TRBV14; 7 bases fit TRBD1. After removal of 4 bases from V and 5 bases from J, the junction contained 7 bases not matched to a gene. Germline V gene lookup returns CDR1 SGHDN and CDR2 FVKESK. The CDR3 is 15 amino acids.

The J gene is TRBJ2-1, the V gene TRBV9, with 7 bases identical to TRBD2. The CDR3 runs 15 residues. Germline CDR1 reads SGDLS; CDR2 reads YYNGEE. With V trimmed by 0 bases and J by 2 bases, 2 bases remained unmatched. The CDR3 DNA reads as TGTGCCAGCAGCGTAGCTAGCGGTGCCTACAATGAGCAGTTCTTC. Protein product: CASSVASGAYNEQFF.

The CDR3 DNA is TGTGCCAGCAGCGTAGGATCCCCGGGACAGGGGGCTAGAGAGCAGTACTTC. Translated: CASSVGSPGQGAREQYF. The V and J genes are TRBV9 and TRBJ2-7; TRBD1 matches 12 bases. Trimming at V came to 0 bases and at J to 7 bases, leaving 11 bases not matched to a gene. Germline V gene sequence: CDR1 SGDLS, CDR2 YYNGEE. The CDR3 sequence is 17 residues long.

The genes are TRBV4-1 and TRBJ2-5, with 7 bases lining up with TRBD2. CDR3 length equals 15 residues. Trimming removed 3 bases from V and 2 bases from J; junction bases left unmatched: 6. Germline values: CDR1 MGHRA, CDR2 YSYEKL. CDR3 loop: CASSQASGRQETQYF. The CDR3 nucleotides read TGCGCCAGCAGCCAGGCTAGCGGCCGGCAAGAGACCCAGTACTTC.

V and J are TRBV10-3 and TRBJ2-7, with TRBD2 identical over 7 bases. V was pared by 2 bases and J by 7 bases, with 17 bases of the junction left unmatched. The CDR3 is 17 amino acids. Germline V gene lookup returns CDR1 ENHRY and CDR2 SYGVKD. DNA of the CDR3: TGTGCCATCAGTGAGGGGGAGGGGACCCAGCTGGTGAGAGAGCAGTACTTC. The encoded protein is CAISEGEGTQLVREQYF.

This chain connects TRBV7-9 to TRBJ2-5, with 9 bases fitting TRBD2. J lost 0 bases, V lost 3 bases, and 5 bases had no gene match. The CDR3 runs to 16 residues. The germline gives CDR1 SEHNR, CDR2 FQNEAQ (reference sequence). This chain's CDR3 is CASSFGAGGNQETQYF. DNA for the CDR3: TGTGCCAGCAGCTTTGGTGCGGGAGGGAACCAAGAGACCCAGTACTTC.

This clone was seen more than once but under ten times. The gene calls are TRBV28 and TRBJ2-3; D call uncertain. CDR1 is MDHEN, CDR2 SYDVKM, per germline. V was trimmed by 5 bases and J by 2 bases, leaving 2 bases between them. There are 11 residues in the CDR3. The CDR3 sequence: CASSTTDTQYF. The CDR3 region has the DNA TGTGCCAGCAGTACCACAGATACGCAGTATTTT.

The chain carries TRBV7-3 and TRBJ2-1; 7 bases align to TRBD1. This CDR3 is built from 15 residues. The junction had 4 bases not matched to a gene; V was cut back by 1 base and J by 4 bases. Per the germline V gene, CDR1 is SGHTA and CDR2 is FQGTGA. The CDR3 spells CASSLSMDRYNEQFF. In DNA, the CDR3 is TGTGCCAGCAGCTTAAGTATGGACAGGTACAATGAGCAGTTCTTC.

This clone occurred a few times. The J gene is TRBJ1-2, the V gene TRBV28; D gene uncertain. Germline CDR1 is MDHEN and CDR2 is SYDVKM. V shed 5 bases and J shed 8 bases, with 12 bases lying between them. This CDR3 comprises 12 residues. CDR3 DNA: TGTGCCAGCAGTCCAAACATCGTCGGCTACACCTTC. This sequence encodes CASSPNIVGYTF.

V and J are TRBV7-3 and TRBJ1-3, with D unresolved. Deletions cut 1 base from V and 0 bases from J, with 10 bases between. Germline V gene lookup returns CDR1 SGHTA and CDR2 FQGTGA. The CDR3 is 16 residues long. The CDR3 reads CASSLSPANSGNTIYF. The CDR3 nucleotides read TGTGCCAGCAGCTTAAGCCCAGCAAACTCTGGAAACACCATATATTTT.

The J gene is TRBJ1-4, the V gene TRBV6-1; D is unresolved. The germline V gene has CDR1 MNHNS and CDR2 SASEGT. Between the trimmed V and J ends, which lost 4 bases and 8 bases, there was a span of 17 bases. The length of the CDR3 is 15 residues. CDR3 coding DNA: TGTGCCAGCAGTGGAGGAAGAAGGGAGAGAGAAAAACTGTTTTTT. It encodes CASSGGRREREKLFF.

The chain is built from TRBV9 and TRBJ1-1; 8 bases fit TRBD1. Trimming cost V 0 bases and J 0 bases; bases outside gene matches: 7. CDR1 and CDR2 from the germline V gene are SGDLS and YYNGEE. The CDR3 contains 17 residues. DNA for the CDR3: TGTGCCAGCAGCGTAGGTCTATGGACAGGGTTGAACACTGAAGCTTTCTTT. Its protein is CASSVGLWTGLNTEAFF.

V is TRBV6-4 and J is TRBJ1-1, with 10 positions matching TRBD1. This CDR3 has 14 residues. Germline V gene lookup returns CDR1 MRHNA and CDR2 SNTAGT. V lost 6 bases and J lost 7; bases outside the gene matches: 8. This CDR3 is CASSIDRGRGEAFF. The CDR3 bases are TGTGCCAGCAGCATTGACAGGGGGCGAGGTGAAGCTTTCTTT.

The CDR3: CASSGTSGRRDTGELFF. CDR3 nucleotides: TGCGCCAGCTCCGGGACTAGCGGGAGACGAGACACCGGGGAGCTGTTTTTT. The gene calls are TRBV5-1 and TRBJ2-2, with 14 bases matching TRBD2. CDR1 and CDR2 from the germline V gene are SGHRS and YFSETQ. This CDR3 is 17 amino acids long. The junction had 8 bases not matched to a gene; V was cut back by 7 bases and J by 3 bases.

J is TRBJ2-3 and V is TRBV28, with D unclear. V lost 1 base and J 0 bases, leaving 14 bases between the germline ends. Germline values: CDR1 MDHEN, CDR2 SYDVKM. CDR3 size: 17 residues. The DNA of the CDR3 is TGTGCCAGCAGTTTATATAGGCCATCGTTTAGCACAGATACGCAGTATTTT. Translation: CASSLYRPSFSTDTQYF.

The chain combines TRBV28 with TRBJ2-2; D possibly corresponds to TRBD1 (5 bases). V was trimmed by 5 bases and J by 0 bases, leaving 16 bases between them. The length of the CDR3 is 17 residues. Germline V lookup: CDR1 MDHEN, CDR2 SYDVKM. Written as DNA, the CDR3 is TGTGCCAGCAGTCTCGGACACCTGAGATCGAACACCGGGGAGCTGTTTTTT. Its protein product is CASSLGHLRSNTGELFF.

J is TRBJ1-4 and V is TRBV5-1; 9 bases match TRBD1. This CDR3 comprises 15 residues. CDR1 is SGHRS and CDR2 is YFSETQ in the germline V gene. V shed 3 bases, J shed 5 bases, and the junction held 5 bases outside the gene matches. This CDR3 reads CASSYGQGKNEKLFF. The DNA for the CDR3 is TGCGCCAGCAGCTACGGACAGGGGAAGAATGAAAAACTGTTTTTT.

This chain links TRBV18 with TRBJ2-2; 8 bases map to TRBD1. Trimming at V came to 3 bases and at J to 4 bases, leaving 4 bases not matched to a gene. Germline CDR1 and CDR2: KGHSH and LQKENI. This CDR3 has 15 amino acids. CDR3 nucleotide sequence: TGTGCCAGCTCACCCACCGGACAGGGCACCGGGGAGCTGTTTTTT. As protein: CASSPTGQGTGELFF.